The 4 T cell receptor beta chains in this list originate from one sample, sequenced in a study of tumor and adjacent non-tumor tissue in lung cancer. This sample's RNA came from whole unsorted tissue. TCRbeta libraries were built with three rounds of nested PCR, modified from ARM-PCR. TCRdb independently ran MiXCR on the multiplex PCR reads; one entry per CDR3 protein. Of some 71,000 distinct CDR3 sequences in the sample, approximately 72% were seen once. Sequencing was performed on lung tumor tissue. Source of these receptors: a middle-aged woman with non-small cell lung cancer.

Concerning this clonotype itself: The CDR3 carries no conserved terminal phenylalanine or tryptophan, so it likely arises from a read error. The chain couples TRBV20-1 to TRBJ1-1; D not certain. This CDR3 spans 14 amino acids. The germline gives CDR1 DFQATT, CDR2 SNEGSKA (reference sequence). The germline V and J ends were trimmed by 0 bases and 6 bases, with 14 bases remaining between them. The CDR3 DNA is TGCAGTGCTAGAGATTATTCGCAGACGGCTGAAGCTTTCTCT. It encodes CSARDYSQTAEAFS.

In the case of this clonotype: A much larger clone lies one base from this, so it may be a read error. It is likely a read error, because the conserved phenylalanine at the end of the CDR3 is missing. This chain joins TRBV28 and TRBJ1-4, with 8 bases that match TRBD1. Germline values: CDR1 MDHEN, CDR2 SYDVKM. V shed 7 bases and J 4 bases; nucleotides not matched to a gene: 17. The CDR3 sequence is 18 residues long. CDR3 region: CASTVRRGRRVFNEKLFI. The CDR3 DNA follows: TGTGCCAGCACTGTCCGCAGGGGGCGTAGGGTCTTTAATGAAAAACTGTTTATT.

About this clonotype: An end of the junction differs from the germline gene, which may be a read error. The chain combines TRBV6-5 with TRBJ2-3, with D tentatively TRBD2 (5 bases). Germline lookup yields CDR1 MNHEY and CDR2 SVGAGI. CDR3 size: 15 residues. CDR3 in amino acids: CVSSTSASSLGHLYF. The CDR3, as DNA: TGTGTCAGCAGTACTAGTGCCTCTTCCCTCGGGCACCTGTATTTT.

As concerns this clonotype: This likely comes from a read error, as the CDR3 has no conserved phenylalanine or tryptophan at its end. J is TRBJ1-2 and V is TRBV6-5, with 7 bases identical to TRBD1. Germline loops: CDR1 MNHEY, CDR2 SVGAGI. This CDR3 contains 13 residues. The CDR3 loop reads CTSSYQGGDGYTL. In DNA, the CDR3 is TGTACCAGCAGTTACCAGGGGGGAGATGGCTACACCTTG.